The rows below give T cell receptor beta chains drawn from one sample of a study of T-cell reconstitution after alpha-beta-depleted transplantation in children. From the PCR reads, TCRdb called clonotypes with MiXCR, one entry per CDR3 protein. The repertoire holds about a million distinct CDR3 sequences, with roughly 29% as singletons. The source material was PBMCs, mostly from graft donor cells, sampled 360 days after TCRalphabeta/CD19-depleted stem cell transplant. These receptor sequences come from a boy under three years old who had a stem cell transplant for SCID, so the T cells may come from the graft donor. The CDR3 runs from the conserved cysteine through the conserved F or W. A D gene is named only where the DNA matches it firmly. Size tells how often a clone was seen (once, few, many) or the class of an expanded clone, and some rows leave it out.

d_gene: .; abundance: once; j_gene: TRBJ2-7; v_gene: TRBV5-1; len: 17; CDR3aa: CASSTTGTGIISYEQYF; CDR3nt: TGCGCCAGCAGCACCACAGGGACGGGGATAATTTCCTACGAGCAGTACTTC
d_gene: TRBD1; abundance: .; j_gene: TRBJ1-2; v_gene: TRBV28; len: 15; CDR3aa: CASTLWGTGSHGYTF; CDR3nt: TGTGCCAGCACCCTATGGGGGACAGGTTCCCATGGCTACACCTTC
d_gene: .; abundance: few; j_gene: TRBJ2-3; v_gene: TRBV10-3; len: 15; CDR3aa: CAISDGQTSTDTQYF; CDR3nt: TGTGCCATCAGTGACGGACAGACTAGCACAGATACGCAGTATTTT
d_gene: TRBD1; abundance: few; j_gene: TRBJ2-2; v_gene: TRBV4-3; len: 16; CDR3aa: CASSQDRQGNTGELFF; CDR3nt: TGCGCCAGCAGCCAAGATCGACAGGGAAACACCGGGGAGCTGTTTTTT
d_gene: .; abundance: .; j_gene: TRBJ2-5; v_gene: TRBV20-1; len: 12; CDR3aa: CSASGRAETQYF; CDR3nt: TGCAGTGCTAGTGGCAGGGCAGAGACCCAGTACTTC
d_gene: .; abundance: .; j_gene: TRBJ2-3; v_gene: TRBV7-2; len: 14; CDR3aa: CASSTPRGADTQYF; CDR3nt: TGTGCCAGCAGCACCCCTCGCGGGGCAGATACGCAGTATTTT
d_gene: .; abundance: .; j_gene: TRBJ2-5; v_gene: TRBV29-1; len: 13; CDR3aa: CSANLAMGETQYF; CDR3nt: TGCAGCGCGAATCTAGCCATGGGAGAGACCCAGTACTTC
d_gene: TRBD1; abundance: .; j_gene: TRBJ2-7; v_gene: TRBV15; len: 13; CDR3aa: CATSRSQGYEQYF; CDR3nt: TGTGCCACCAGCAGGTCACAGGGGTACGAGCAGTACTTC
d_gene: .; abundance: few; j_gene: TRBJ2-2; v_gene: TRBV20-1; len: 14; CDR3aa: CSARKAGSWGELFF; CDR3nt: TGCAGTGCTAGAAAGGCTGGGTCTTGGGGGGAGCTGTTTTTT
d_gene: TRBD2; abundance: few; j_gene: TRBJ2-4; v_gene: TRBV9; len: 20; CDR3aa: CASSVGPTSGGAWLANIQYF; CDR3nt: TGTGCCAGCAGCGTAGGACCGACTAGCGGGGGGGCTTGGTTAGCGAACATTCAGTACTTC
d_gene: .; abundance: few; j_gene: TRBJ2-6; v_gene: TRBV4-3; len: 17; CDR3aa: CASSQGLVGSGANVLTF; CDR3nt: TGCGCCAGCAGCCAAGGGTTGGTGGGCTCTGGGGCCAACGTCCTGACTTTC
d_gene: TRBD1; abundance: .; j_gene: TRBJ1-3; v_gene: TRBV4-3; len: 16; CDR3aa: CASSQDFQGAGNTIYF; CDR3nt: TGCGCCAGCAGCCAAGATTTCCAGGGGGCTGGAAACACCATATATTTT
d_gene: .; abundance: few; j_gene: TRBJ2-6; v_gene: TRBV9; len: 15; CDR3aa: CASSPSSSGANVLTF; CDR3nt: TGTGCCAGCAGCCCAAGTAGCTCTGGGGCCAACGTCCTGACTTTC
d_gene: .; abundance: few; j_gene: TRBJ2-2; v_gene: TRBV3-1; len: 20; CDR3aa: CASSRQEGRRGPALAGELFF; CDR3nt: TGTGCCAGCAGCCGCCAAGAAGGGAGAAGGGGCCCAGCTTTGGCCGGGGAGCTGTTTTTT
d_gene: .; abundance: .; j_gene: TRBJ2-7; v_gene: TRBV12-3/TRBV12-4; len: 14; CDR3aa: CASRPDRLPYEQYF; CDR3nt: TGTGCCAGCAGGCCCGACAGGCTCCCCTACGAGCAGTACTTC
d_gene: .; abundance: .; j_gene: TRBJ2-5; v_gene: TRBV10-3; len: 14; CDR3aa: CAISGPSDSQTQYF; CDR3nt: TGTGCCATCAGTGGTCCTTCGGACAGCCAGACCCAGTACTTC
d_gene: TRBD1; abundance: .; j_gene: TRBJ1-1; v_gene: TRBV5-1; len: 17; CDR3aa: CASSFFGTGGAITEAFF; CDR3nt: TGCGCCAGCAGCTTCTTTGGGACAGGGGGCGCGATCACTGAAGCTTTCTTT
d_gene: .; abundance: few; j_gene: TRBJ2-1; v_gene: TRBV28; len: 13; CDR3aa: CASSFLESNEQFF; CDR3nt: TGTGCCAGCAGTTTTCTGGAATCCAATGAGCAGTTCTTC
d_gene: .; abundance: .; j_gene: TRBJ2-2; v_gene: TRBV28; len: 13; CDR3aa: CASSPMPTGELFF; CDR3nt: TGTGCCAGCAGTCCCATGCCCACCGGGGAGCTGTTTTTT
d_gene: TRBD1; abundance: .; j_gene: TRBJ2-2; v_gene: TRBV12-3/TRBV12-4; len: 18; CDR3aa: CASSSLPRTGRHTRELFF; CDR3nt: TGTGCCAGCAGTTCCCTACCCCGGACAGGGAGGCACACCAGGGAGCTGTTTTTT
d_gene: TRBD1; abundance: few; j_gene: TRBJ1-1; v_gene: TRBV12-3/TRBV12-4; len: 15; CDR3aa: CASSSTGQPNTEAFF; CDR3nt: TGTGCCAGCAGTTCGACGGGACAGCCGAACACTGAAGCTTTCTTT
d_gene: TRBD1; abundance: .; j_gene: TRBJ2-1; v_gene: TRBV12-3/TRBV12-4; len: 15; CDR3aa: CASSSTGGTANEQFF; CDR3nt: TGTGCCAGCAGTTCAACAGGGGGGACGGCCAATGAGCAGTTCTTC